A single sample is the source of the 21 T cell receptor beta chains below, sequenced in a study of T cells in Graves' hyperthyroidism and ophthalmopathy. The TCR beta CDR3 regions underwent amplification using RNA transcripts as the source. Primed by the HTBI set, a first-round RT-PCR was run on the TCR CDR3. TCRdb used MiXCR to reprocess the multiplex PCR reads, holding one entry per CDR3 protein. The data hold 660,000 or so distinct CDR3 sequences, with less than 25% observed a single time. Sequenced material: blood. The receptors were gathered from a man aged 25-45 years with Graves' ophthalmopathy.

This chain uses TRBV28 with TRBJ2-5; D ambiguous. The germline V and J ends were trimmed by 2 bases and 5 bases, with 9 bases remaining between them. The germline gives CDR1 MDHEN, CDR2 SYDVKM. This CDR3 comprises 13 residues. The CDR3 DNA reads TGTGCCAGCAGTTTAACCGTGGCCGAGACCCAGTACTTC. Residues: CASSLTVAETQYF.

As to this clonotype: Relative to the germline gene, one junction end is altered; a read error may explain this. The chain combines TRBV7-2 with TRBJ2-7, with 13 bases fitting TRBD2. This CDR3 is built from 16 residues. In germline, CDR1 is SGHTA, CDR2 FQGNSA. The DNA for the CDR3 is TGTGCCAGCAGCCTTCGGGGACTAGCGGGGCCCTACGAGCAGTATTTC. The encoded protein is CASSLRGLAGPYEQYF.

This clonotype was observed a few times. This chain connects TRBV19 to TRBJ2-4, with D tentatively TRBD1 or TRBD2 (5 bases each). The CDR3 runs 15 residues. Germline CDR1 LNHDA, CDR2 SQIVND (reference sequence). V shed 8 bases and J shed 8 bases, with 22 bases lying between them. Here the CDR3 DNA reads TGTGCCAGTCCACGACACCGACCTGGGGGAGACATTCAGTACTTC. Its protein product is CASPRHRPGGDIQYF.

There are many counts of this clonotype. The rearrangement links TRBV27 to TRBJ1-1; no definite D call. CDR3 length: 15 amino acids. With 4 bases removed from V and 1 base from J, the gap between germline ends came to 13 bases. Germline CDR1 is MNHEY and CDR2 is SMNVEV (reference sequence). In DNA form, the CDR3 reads TGTGCCAGCAGTTCACCCCCCCGCGGGAACACTGAAGCTTTCTTT. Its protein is CASSSPPRGNTEAFF.

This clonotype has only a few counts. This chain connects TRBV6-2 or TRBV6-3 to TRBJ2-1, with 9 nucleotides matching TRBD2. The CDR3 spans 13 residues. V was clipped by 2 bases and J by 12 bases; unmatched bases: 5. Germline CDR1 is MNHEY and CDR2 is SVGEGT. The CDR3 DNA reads TGTGCCAGCAGTTACGTCGCGGGAGGGGTGCAGTTCTTC. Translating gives CASSYVAGGVQFF.

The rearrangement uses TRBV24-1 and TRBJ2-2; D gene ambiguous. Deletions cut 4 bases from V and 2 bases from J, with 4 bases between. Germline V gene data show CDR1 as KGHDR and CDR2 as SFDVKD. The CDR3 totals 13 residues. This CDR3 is CATSEVNTGELFF. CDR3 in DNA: TGTGCCACCAGTGAAGTAAACACCGGGGAGCTGTTTTTT.

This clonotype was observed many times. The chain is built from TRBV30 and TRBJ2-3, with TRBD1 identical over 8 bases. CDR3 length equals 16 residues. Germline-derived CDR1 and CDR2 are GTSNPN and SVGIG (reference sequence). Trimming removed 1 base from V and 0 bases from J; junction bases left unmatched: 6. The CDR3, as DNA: TGTGCCTGGAGTGGACAGGGGCCGCCTAGCACAGATACGCAGTATTTT. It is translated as CAWSGQGPPSTDTQYF.

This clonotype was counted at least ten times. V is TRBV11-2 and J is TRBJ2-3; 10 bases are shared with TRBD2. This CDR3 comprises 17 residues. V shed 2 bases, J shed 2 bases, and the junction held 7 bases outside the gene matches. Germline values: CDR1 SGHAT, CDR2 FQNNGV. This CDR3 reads CASSLMTSGLLTDTQYF. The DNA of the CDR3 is TGTGCCAGCAGCTTAATGACTAGCGGGTTACTCACAGATACGCAGTATTTT.

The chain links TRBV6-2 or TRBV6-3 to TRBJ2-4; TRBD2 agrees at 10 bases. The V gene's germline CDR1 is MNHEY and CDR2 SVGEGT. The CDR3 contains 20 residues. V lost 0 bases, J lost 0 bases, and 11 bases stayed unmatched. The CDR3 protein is CASSYSGPGLATLAKNIQYF. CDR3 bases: TGTGCCAGCAGTTACTCGGGGCCGGGACTAGCGACTCTAGCCAAAAACATTCAGTACTTC.

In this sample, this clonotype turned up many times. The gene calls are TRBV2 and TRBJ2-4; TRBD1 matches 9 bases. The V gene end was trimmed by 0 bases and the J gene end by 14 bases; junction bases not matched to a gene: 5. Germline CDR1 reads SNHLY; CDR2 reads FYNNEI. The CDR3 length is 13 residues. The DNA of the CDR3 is TGTGCCAGCAGTGAAGCCCTTGGGACAGGGAAGTACTTC. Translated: CASSEALGTGKYF. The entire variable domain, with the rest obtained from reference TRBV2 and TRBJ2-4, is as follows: EPEVTQTPSHQVTQMGQEVILRCVPISNHLYFYWYRQILGQKVEFLVSFYNNEISEKSEIFDDQFSVERPDGSNFTLKIRSTKLEDSAMYFCASSEALGTGKYFGAGTRLSVL.

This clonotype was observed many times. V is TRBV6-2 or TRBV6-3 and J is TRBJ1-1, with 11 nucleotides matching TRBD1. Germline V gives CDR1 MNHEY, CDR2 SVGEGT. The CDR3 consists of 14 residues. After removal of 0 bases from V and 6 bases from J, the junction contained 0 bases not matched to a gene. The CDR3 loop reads CASSYSGQGAEAFF. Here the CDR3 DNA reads TGTGCCAGCAGTTACTCGGGACAGGGGGCTGAAGCTTTCTTT.

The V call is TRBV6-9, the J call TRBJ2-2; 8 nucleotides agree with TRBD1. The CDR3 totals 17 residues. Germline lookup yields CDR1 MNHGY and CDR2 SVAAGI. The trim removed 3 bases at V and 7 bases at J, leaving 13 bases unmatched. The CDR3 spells CASSYSKVRGLRGELFF. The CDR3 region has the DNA TGTGCCAGCAGTTACTCGAAGGTCAGGGGGCTGCGCGGGGAGCTGTTTTTT.

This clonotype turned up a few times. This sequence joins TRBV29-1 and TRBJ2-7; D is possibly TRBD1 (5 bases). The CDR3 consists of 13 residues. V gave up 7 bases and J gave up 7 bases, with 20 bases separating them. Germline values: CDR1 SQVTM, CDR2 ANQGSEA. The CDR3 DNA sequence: TGCAGCGCTCGGGTGGATGGGGCAAGAGAGCAGTACTTC. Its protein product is CSARVDGAREQYF.

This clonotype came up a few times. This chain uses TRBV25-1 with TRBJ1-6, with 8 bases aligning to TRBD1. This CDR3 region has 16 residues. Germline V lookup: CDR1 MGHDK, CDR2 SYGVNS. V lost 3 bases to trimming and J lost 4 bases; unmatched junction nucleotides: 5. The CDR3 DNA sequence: TGTGCCAGCAGTGAGGGGACAGGAAAATATAATTCACCCCTCCACTTT. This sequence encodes CASSEGTGKYNSPLHF.

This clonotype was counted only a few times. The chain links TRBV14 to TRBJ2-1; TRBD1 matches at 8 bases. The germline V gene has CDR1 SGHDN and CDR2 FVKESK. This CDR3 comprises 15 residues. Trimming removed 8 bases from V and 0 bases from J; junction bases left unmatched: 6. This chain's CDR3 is CASGTGLTSYNEQFF. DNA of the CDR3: TGTGCCAGCGGGACAGGACTGACCTCCTACAATGAGCAGTTCTTC.

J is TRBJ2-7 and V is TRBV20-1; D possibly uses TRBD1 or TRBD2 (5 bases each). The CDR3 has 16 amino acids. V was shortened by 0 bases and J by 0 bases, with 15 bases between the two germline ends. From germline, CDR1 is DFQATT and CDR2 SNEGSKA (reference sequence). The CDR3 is CSARDGRDHSSYEQYF. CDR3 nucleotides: TGCAGTGCTAGAGATGGCCGGGACCATAGCTCCTACGAGCAGTACTTC.

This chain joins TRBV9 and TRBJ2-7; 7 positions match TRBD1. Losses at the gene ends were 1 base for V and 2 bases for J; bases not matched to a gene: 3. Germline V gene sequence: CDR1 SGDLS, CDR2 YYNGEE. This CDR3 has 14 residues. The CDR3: CASSVWDSAYEQYF. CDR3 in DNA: TGTGCCAGCAGCGTATGGGACAGTGCCTACGAGCAGTACTTC.

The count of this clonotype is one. The CDR3 sequence: CASSQPRQGPMNTEAFF. CDR3 DNA: TGCGCCAGCAGCCAACCTAGACAGGGACCTATGAACACTGAAGCTTTCTTT. This chain uses TRBV5-1 with TRBJ1-1, with TRBD1 matching over 7 bases. Germline-derived CDR1 and CDR2 are SGHRS and YFSETQ. Germline trimming cut 4 bases from V and 0 bases from J; bases unmatched to any gene: 12. CDR3 length: 17 residues.

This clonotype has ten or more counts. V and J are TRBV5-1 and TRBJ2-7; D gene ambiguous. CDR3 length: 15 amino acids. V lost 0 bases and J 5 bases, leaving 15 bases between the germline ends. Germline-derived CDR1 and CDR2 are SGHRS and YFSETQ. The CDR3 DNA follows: TGCGCCAGCAGCTTGGCGGCGGTTGATCGGCACGAGCAGTACTTC. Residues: CASSLAAVDRHEQYF.

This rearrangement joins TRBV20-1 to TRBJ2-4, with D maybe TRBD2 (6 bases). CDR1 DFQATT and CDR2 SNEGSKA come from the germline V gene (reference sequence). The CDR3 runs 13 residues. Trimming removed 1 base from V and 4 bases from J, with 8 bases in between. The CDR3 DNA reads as TGCAGTGCTAGAGGCGGGATTAAAAACATTCAGTACTTC. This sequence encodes CSARGGIKNIQYF.

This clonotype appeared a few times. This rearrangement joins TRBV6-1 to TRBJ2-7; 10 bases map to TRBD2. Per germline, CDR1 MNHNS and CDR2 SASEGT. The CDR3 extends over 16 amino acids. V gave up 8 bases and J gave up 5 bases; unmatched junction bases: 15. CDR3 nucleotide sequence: TGTGCCAGCGGCACAGACTCAGCGGGAGGGCCGGACGAGCAGTACTTC. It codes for CASGTDSAGGPDEQYF.